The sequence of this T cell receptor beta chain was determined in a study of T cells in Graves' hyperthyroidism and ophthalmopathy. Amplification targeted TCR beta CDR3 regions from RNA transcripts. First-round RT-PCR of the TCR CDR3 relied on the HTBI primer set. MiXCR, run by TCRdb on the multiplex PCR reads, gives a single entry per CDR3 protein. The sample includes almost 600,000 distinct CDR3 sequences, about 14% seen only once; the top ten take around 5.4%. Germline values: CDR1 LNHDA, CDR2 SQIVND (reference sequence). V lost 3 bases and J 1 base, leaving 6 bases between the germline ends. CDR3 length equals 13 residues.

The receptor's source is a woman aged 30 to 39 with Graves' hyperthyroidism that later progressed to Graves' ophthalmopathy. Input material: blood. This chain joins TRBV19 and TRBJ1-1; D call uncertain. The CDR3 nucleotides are TGTGCCAGTAGTATTAACAGGAACACTGAAGCTTTCTTT. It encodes CASSINRNTEAFF.